The 21 T cell receptor beta chains reported below all come from one sample, sequenced in a study of Ad26.COV2.S vaccination and SARS-CoV-2 variants. Data came from immunoSEQ multiplex PCR; TCRdb stores just in-frame clones and leaves some out. The data contain roughly 100,000 clones, around 80% of them seen just once; the ten biggest clones take up roughly 17%. The sequencing used peripheral blood, collected after recovery from COVID-19. These receptors were taken from a human donor who had recovered from COVID-19.

This rearrangement joins TRBV3-1 (or the pseudogene TRBV3-2) to TRBJ2-7; the D is unclear. Germline V lookup: CDR1 LGHDT, CDR2 YNNKEL (reference sequence). Trimming removed 0 bases at V and 4 bases at J, with 7 bases between. CDR3 length: 13 amino acids. This chain's CDR3 is CASSQDYGYEQYF. The CDR3 region has the DNA TGTGCCAGCAGCCAAGACTACGGGTACGAGCAGTACTTC.

In its sample, this clone was seen once. The V gene is TRBV5-1, the J gene TRBJ1-4; D may be TRBD1 (5 bases). The germline CDR1 and CDR2 sequences are SGHRS and YFSETQ. The CDR3 loop spans 14 amino acids. The V and J ends lost 4 bases and 3 bases respectively, with 10 bases between them. The CDR3 DNA follows: TGCGCCAGCAGCCGCGACAGCCCTAATGAAAAACTGTTTTTT. Translated, it gives CASSRDSPNEKLFF.

A single count supports this clone. The CDR3 region is CASSYSTGKSSGGYTF. The CDR3 DNA sequence: TGTGCCAGCAGTTACTCGACAGGGAAAAGCTCGGGAGGCTACACCTTC. This chain connects TRBV6-5 to TRBJ1-2; 7 nucleotides line up with TRBD1. Per the germline V gene, CDR1 is MNHEY and CDR2 is SVGAGI. This CDR3 region has 16 residues. Trimming removed 0 bases from V and 8 bases from J; junction bases left unmatched: 12.

This chain joins TRBV2 and TRBJ1-6; 7 bases map to TRBD1. This CDR3 spans 13 amino acids. Trimming cost V 7 bases and J 5 bases; bases outside gene matches: 2. Germline CDR1 is SNHLY and CDR2 is FYNNEI. The CDR3 spells CASNDRDNSPLHF. The CDR3 nucleotides are TGTGCCAGCAACGACAGGGATAATTCACCCCTCCACTTT.

The V call is TRBV27, the J call TRBJ2-1, with 8 bases identical to TRBD2. This CDR3 comprises 14 residues. Germline V gene lookup returns CDR1 MNHEY and CDR2 SMNVEV (reference sequence). V was pared by 2 bases and J by 9 bases, with 6 bases of the junction left unmatched. The CDR3 nucleotides read TGTGCCAGCAGTTTAGCGGGGGGTGTGGCTGAGCAGTTCTTC. Residues: CASSLAGGVAEQFF.

This clone was seen more than once but under ten times. V usage is TRBV5-5 and J usage is TRBJ2-5; D may be TRBD1 (5 bases). CDR3 length equals 13 residues. V was trimmed by 10 bases and J by 2 bases, leaving 15 bases between them. Germline V gene lookup returns CDR1 SGHKS and CDR2 YYEKEE (reference sequence). The CDR3 nucleotides are TGTGCCGTGCGTGATACAGGACAAGAGACCCAGTACTTC. This sequence encodes CAVRDTGQETQYF.

The chain joins TRBV28 to TRBJ2-6; D is uncertain. The V gene's germline CDR1 is MDHEN and CDR2 SYDVKM. The CDR3 covers 15 residues. The ends were cut back, 8 bases at V and 2 bases at J, with 13 bases in the middle. CDR3 region: CASARSGAGANVLTF. The CDR3 coding sequence is TGTGCCAGCGCTAGAAGTGGCGCTGGGGCCAACGTCCTGACTTTC.

The chain couples TRBV6-5 to TRBJ1-1; 7 bases align to TRBD1. V shed 4 bases and J 7 bases; nucleotides not matched to a gene: 6. This CDR3 has 13 amino acids. CDR1 MNHEY and CDR2 SVGAGI come from the germline V gene. The CDR3 loop is CASSSPGTVEAFF. As DNA, the CDR3 is TGTGCCAGCAGTTCCCCAGGGACAGTTGAAGCTTTCTTT.

This chain connects TRBV5-1 to TRBJ2-2; no definite D call. The CDR3 runs 14 residues. Per the germline V gene, CDR1 is SGHRS and CDR2 is YFSETQ. The V end was cut by 0 bases, the J end by 3 bases, with 6 bases between. This chain's CDR3 is CASSLAGHTGELFF. The CDR3 nucleotides read TGCGCCAGCAGCTTGGCAGGTCACACCGGGGAGCTGTTTTTT.

This clone was observed once. The CDR3 bases are TGTGCCAGTAGTCTAGCGGGGGGGCTTCGGGATACGCAGTATTTT. Translation gives CASSLAGGLRDTQYF. This chain uses TRBV19 with TRBJ2-3; 12 bases agree with TRBD2. CDR1 and CDR2 (germline): LNHDA, SQIVND (reference sequence). The CDR3 runs 15 residues. V was pared by 5 bases and J by 6 bases, with 6 bases of the junction left unmatched.

The gene calls are TRBV11-2 and TRBJ2-3; a possible D gene is TRBD2 (5 bases). This CDR3 is 10 amino acids long. The germline V gene has CDR1 SGHAT and CDR2 FQNNGV. V was trimmed by 11 bases and J by 8 bases, leaving 11 bases between them. The CDR3 bases are TGTGCCCCCGGGCGGGCTACGCAGTATTTT. It specifies CAPGRATQYF.

V is TRBV29-1 and J is TRBJ2-3; the match to TRBD2 covers 9 bases. CDR1 and CDR2 from the germline V gene are SQVTM and ANQGSEA. The ends lost 3 bases at V and 6 bases at J; junction bases unmatched: 7. The CDR3 extends over 14 amino acids. The CDR3 loop is CSVEIAGAGDTQYF. The CDR3 DNA follows: TGCAGCGTTGAGATAGCGGGGGCAGGGGATACGCAGTATTTT.

This chain links TRBV19 with TRBJ1-4; possible D gene TRBD1, 5 bases. This CDR3 spans 12 amino acids. Trimming took 9 bases from V and 7 from J, leaving 12 bases between them. Per the germline V gene, CDR1 is LNHDA and CDR2 is SQIVND (reference sequence). CDR3 DNA: TGTGCCAGCGCAGGGCCTGCTGAAAAACTGTTTTTT. Protein product: CASAGPAEKLFF.

The CDR3 DNA reads as TGTGCCAGCAGCTTTAACAGGGTAAACACTGAAGCTTTCTTT. It is translated as CASSFNRVNTEAFF. The chain carries TRBV7-9 and TRBJ1-1; perhaps TRBD1 as D (6 bases). This CDR3 is built from 14 residues. The germline V and J ends were trimmed by 3 bases and 2 bases, with 10 bases remaining between them. CDR1 SEHNR and CDR2 FQNEAQ come from the germline V gene (reference sequence).

This rearrangement joins TRBV7-2 to TRBJ2-3, with TRBD2 as a possible D gene (7 bases). Germline V gene sequence: CDR1 SGHTA, CDR2 FQGNSA. Trimming left V 1 base short and J 4 bases short, with 9 bases between. This CDR3 comprises 14 residues. The CDR3 DNA is TGTGCCAGCAGCTTAGGGGGGGGCGCAGATACGCAGTATTTT. Its translation is CASSLGGGADTQYF.

The chain has TRBV7-2 and TRBJ2-3; no clear D. Germline lookup yields CDR1 SGHTA and CDR2 FQGNSA. V was clipped by 5 bases and J by 2 bases, with 5 bases between them. This CDR3 region has 12 residues. The CDR3 DNA is TGTGCCAGCAGCCCAACCACAGATACGCAGTATTTT. This encodes CASSPTTDTQYF.

The CDR3 protein is CASSFPGGPSGNTIYF. In DNA, the CDR3 is TGTGCCAGCAGTTTCCCCGGGGGACCTTCTGGAAACACCATATATTTT. The rearrangement joins TRBV28 to TRBJ1-3, with D possibly TRBD1 on 5 matching bases. CDR1 is MDHEN and CDR2 is SYDVKM in the germline V gene. V was clipped by 3 bases and J by 1 base, with 13 bases between them. This CDR3 is built from 16 residues. The full variable domain, its missing parts supplied by reference TRBV28 and TRBJ1-3, is DVKVTQSSRYLVKRTGEKVFLECVQDMDHENMFWYRQDPGLGLRLIYFSYDVKMKEKGDIPEGYSVSREKKERFSLILESASTNQTSMYLCASSFPGGPSGNTIYFGEGSWLTVV.

The chain joins TRBV6-2 or TRBV6-3 to TRBJ2-3; the D gene is possibly TRBD2 (5 bases). V lost 0 bases and J 1 base, leaving 14 bases between the germline ends. CDR3 length: 17 residues. The germline gives CDR1 MNHEY, CDR2 SVGEGT. The DNA for the CDR3 is TGTGCCAGCAGTTACTCGACGACGGGGTTCGGCACAGATACGCAGTATTTT. It yields the protein CASSYSTTGFGTDTQYF.

The chain couples TRBV11-2 to TRBJ2-1, with 10 bases fitting TRBD2. The J segment lost 9 bases and the V segment lost 4 bases, leaving 15 bases of the junction unmatched. Germline V gene lookup returns CDR1 SGHAT and CDR2 FQNNGV. The CDR3 is 17 residues long. CDR3 residues: CASSSPTSGGAVAEQFF. For the CDR3, the DNA is TGTGCCAGCAGCTCCCCAACGAGCGGGGGGGCAGTTGCTGAGCAGTTCTTC. The whole variable domain, filled in from reference TRBV11-2 and TRBJ2-1, reads EAGVAQSPRYKIIEKRQSVAFWCNPISGHATLYWYQQILGQGPKLLIQFQNNGVVDDSQLPKDRFSAERLKGVDSTLKIQPAKLEDSAVYLCASSSPTSGGAVAEQFFGPGTRLTVL.

This chain uses TRBV6-5 with TRBJ1-1, with a weak D call TRBD1 (5 bases). V dropped 8 bases and J dropped 4 bases, with 17 bases sitting between them. The CDR3 contains 14 residues. CDR1 and CDR2 (germline): MNHEY, SVGAGI. In DNA form, the CDR3 reads TGTGCCAGCCCCCGGGACCGGGTGAGCACTGAAGCTTTCTTT. It specifies CASPRDRVSTEAFF.

The rearrangement uses TRBV29-1 and TRBJ2-5; no clear D gene. The CDR3 runs 12 residues. Trimming cost V 7 bases and J 1 base, with 10 bases left between them. CDR1 SQVTM and CDR2 ANQGSEA come from the germline V gene. Here the CDR3 DNA reads TGCAGCGCTGACGCTCCCCAAGAGACCCAGTACTTC. As protein: CSADAPQETQYF.